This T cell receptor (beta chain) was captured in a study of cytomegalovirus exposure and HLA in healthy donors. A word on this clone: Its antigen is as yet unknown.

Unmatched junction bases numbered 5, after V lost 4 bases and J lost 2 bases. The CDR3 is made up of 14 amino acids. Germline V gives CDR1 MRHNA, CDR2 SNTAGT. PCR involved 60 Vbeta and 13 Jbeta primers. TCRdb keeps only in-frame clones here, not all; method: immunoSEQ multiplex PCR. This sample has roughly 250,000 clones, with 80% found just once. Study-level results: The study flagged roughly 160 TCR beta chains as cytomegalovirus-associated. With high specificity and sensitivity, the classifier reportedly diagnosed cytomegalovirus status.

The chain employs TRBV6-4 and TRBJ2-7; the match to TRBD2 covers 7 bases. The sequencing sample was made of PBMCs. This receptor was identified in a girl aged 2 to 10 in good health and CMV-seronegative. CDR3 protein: CASSVASGPYEQYF. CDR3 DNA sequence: TGTGCCAGCAGTGTTGCTAGCGGACCCTACGAGCAGTACTTC.